These 18 T cell receptor beta chains were all obtained from the same sample, sequenced in a study of shared clonotypes between healthy human individuals. Produced via immunoSEQ multiplex PCR; TCRdb's table is partial and in-frame only. The top ten hold about 0.34% of the sample, which has around 2.5 million clones, 80% to 95% seen once. Sequencing was done on a sample of naive CD4+ T cells from PBMCs. Specified subset: CD45RA+ positively selected. Receptor source: a man aged 18 to 30 in good health. Some clones in this sample may be carry-over from other donors' samples.

This clone was seen only once. The chain is built from TRBV5-4 and TRBJ2-7; 8 nucleotides line up with TRBD2. V trimming: 3 bases; J trimming: 7 bases; junction bases outside the gene matches: 21. The CDR3 runs to 18 residues. From germline, CDR1 is SGHNT and CDR2 YYREEE (reference sequence). The CDR3 sequence is CASSSSGFRSLRGGEQYF. CDR3 in DNA: TGTGCCAGCAGCTCCTCGGGCTTCAGGTCTCTTCGGGGGGGAGAGCAGTACTTC.

As concerns this clone: This same CDR3 is encoded by further DNA sequences in the sample. V gene TRBV5-1 combines with J gene TRBJ1-1; no firm D call. The V end was cut by 0 bases, the J end by 5 bases, with 8 bases between. This CDR3 is 13 amino acids long. The germline CDR1 and CDR2 sequences are SGHRS and YFSETQ. In DNA form, the CDR3 reads TGCGCCAGCAGCTTGGGGGAGGGTACTGAAGCTTTCTTT. Translation: CASSLGEGTEAFF.

The chain is built from TRBV28 and TRBJ2-5; no reliable D call. V was pared by 2 bases and J by 2 bases, with 12 bases between. Per germline, CDR1 MDHEN and CDR2 SYDVKM. This CDR3 has 15 amino acids. The CDR3 loop reads CASSLSAGSQETQYF. The CDR3 DNA follows: TGTGCCAGCAGTTTAAGCGCAGGTTCTCAAGAGACCCAGTACTTC.

Only a few counts were recorded for this clone. The J gene is TRBJ1-2, the V gene TRBV25-1; D remains ambiguous. Germline values: CDR1 MGHDK, CDR2 SYGVNS. The CDR3 consists of 11 residues. V was trimmed by 5 bases and J by 5 bases, leaving 6 bases between them. The DNA of the CDR3 is TGTGCCAGCAGTTCGGGGTATGGCTACACCTTC. Its protein is CASSSGYGYTF.

V and J are TRBV7-8 and TRBJ2-1; a possible D gene is TRBD1 (5 bases). Trimming stripped 7 bases from V and 3 bases from J, with 13 bases between. The CDR3 has 14 residues. Germline CDR1 is SGHVS and CDR2 is FQNEAQ. The CDR3 loop reads CASTWGGSYNEQFF. DNA of the CDR3: TGTGCCAGCACCTGGGGCGGAAGCTACAATGAGCAGTTCTTC. The full variable domain, its missing parts supplied by reference TRBV7-8 and TRBJ2-1, is GAGVSQSPRYKVAKRGQDVALRCDPISGHVSLFWYQQALGQGPEFLTYFQNEAQLDKSGLPSDRFFAERPEGSVSTLKIQRTQQEDSAVYLCASTWGGSYNEQFFGPGTRLTVL.

This clone was counted a single time. The J gene is TRBJ2-6, the V gene TRBV11-2; the D call may be TRBD1 or TRBD2 (5 bases each). The CDR3 length is 18 residues. The germline V gene has CDR1 SGHAT and CDR2 FQNNGV. The germline V and J ends were trimmed by 4 bases and 0 bases, with 16 bases remaining between them. CDR3 coding DNA: TGTGCCAGCAGCTACGGACGGGGCGTACTCTCTGGGGCCAACGTCCTGACTTTC. Translation: CASSYGRGVLSGANVLTF.

This clone has only one observation. The chain couples TRBV4-1 to TRBJ2-5; 8 bases line up with TRBD2. V lost 0 bases and J lost 4; bases outside the gene matches: 4. The germline V gene has CDR1 MGHRA and CDR2 YSYEKL. The CDR3 spans 15 residues. The CDR3 coding sequence is TGCGCCAGCAGCCAAGATCGGCTAGCGGGAGAGACCCAGTACTTC. Translating gives CASSQDRLAGETQYF.

The chain links TRBV27 to TRBJ2-7, with D perhaps TRBD2 (6 bases). The V end was cut by 6 bases, the J end by 0 bases, with 12 bases between. CDR1 is MNHEY and CDR2 is SMNVEV in the germline V gene (reference sequence). This CDR3 comprises 14 residues. The CDR3 coding sequence is TGTGCCAGCAGGTGGACTACCCTCTCCTACGAGCAGTACTTC. Translation: CASRWTTLSYEQYF.

This chain joins TRBV5-1 and TRBJ2-3; D perhaps matches TRBD2 (5 bases). Per the germline V gene, CDR1 is SGHRS and CDR2 is YFSETQ. This CDR3 comprises 15 residues. Trimming stripped 4 bases from V and 4 bases from J, with 16 bases between. CDR3 residues: CASSPEGLAADTQYF. For the CDR3, the DNA is TGCGCCAGCAGCCCAGAAGGGCTAGCCGCAGATACGCAGTATTTT.

The rearrangement links TRBV7-9 to TRBJ2-7; D remains unclear. The CDR3 runs to 13 residues. The ends were cut back, 4 bases at V and 2 bases at J, with 9 bases in the middle. Per germline, CDR1 SEHNR and CDR2 FQNEAQ (reference sequence). CDR3 sequence reads: CASSYGPTYEQYF. For the CDR3, the DNA is TGTGCCAGCAGCTACGGACCGACCTACGAGCAGTACTTC.

About this clone itself: One end of the junction is discordant with germline, which a read error may explain. The J gene is TRBJ2-4, the V gene TRBV7-2, with D possibly matching TRBD2 (6 bases). The CDR3 is made up of 14 amino acids. The germline gives CDR1 SGHTA, CDR2 FQGNSA. The CDR3 spells CASSLGGQRVGSDF. As DNA, the CDR3 is TGTGCCAGCAGCTTAGGGGGTCAGCGGGTGGGCTCGGACTTC. Full variable domain (missing parts from reference TRBV7-2 and TRBJ2-4): GAGVSQSPSNKVTEKGKDVELRCDPISGHTALYWYRQSLGQGLEFLIYFQGNSAPDKSGLPSDRFSAERTGGSVSTLTIQRTQQEDSAVYLCASSLGGQRVGSDFGAGTRLSVL.

The CDR3: CSASRRDGAFF. The CDR3 DNA reads as TGCAGTGCTAGCCGCCGGGACGGAGCTTTCTTT. The chain has TRBV20-1 and TRBJ1-1; D perhaps matches TRBD1 (5 bases). Deletions cut 3 bases from V and 10 bases from J, with 12 bases between. The CDR3 length is 11 residues. The germline V gene has CDR1 DFQATT and CDR2 SNEGSKA (reference sequence).

V is TRBV7-2 and J is TRBJ1-2; TRBD1 matches 9 bases. Losses at the gene ends were 4 bases for V and 2 bases for J; bases not matched to a gene: 5. Germline V lookup: CDR1 SGHTA, CDR2 FQGNSA. This CDR3 has 15 amino acids. The CDR3 reads CASSSQDRGNYGYTF. The CDR3, as DNA: TGTGCCAGCAGCTCACAGGACAGGGGAAACTATGGCTACACCTTC.

The chain has TRBV19 and TRBJ2-2, with 7 bases that match TRBD1. This CDR3 region has 14 residues. Per the germline V gene, CDR1 is LNHDA and CDR2 is SQIVND (reference sequence). Trimming at V came to 7 bases and at J to 3 bases, leaving 5 bases not matched to a gene. For the CDR3, the DNA is TGTGCCAGTACTCCCGGGACAGACACCGGGGAGCTGTTTTTT. Its protein is CASTPGTDTGELFF.

The chain couples TRBV9 to TRBJ1-2; no clear D gene. Trimming took off 3 bases at V and 4 bases at J, with 10 bases between the two ends. From germline, CDR1 is SGDLS and CDR2 YYNGEE. The CDR3 sequence is 13 residues long. The CDR3 DNA follows: TGTGCCAGCAGCGGGGGTCCCACCTATGGCTACACCTTC. Residues: CASSGGPTYGYTF.

Concerning this clone: The same CDR3 arises from other DNA sequences in this sample as well. The CDR3 DNA sequence: TGCAGCGTTGAAAGGGTATACAATGAGCAGTTCTTC. It yields the protein CSVERVYNEQFF. J is TRBJ2-1 and V is TRBV29-1, with D unclear. The length of the CDR3 is 12 residues. CDR1 and CDR2 from the germline V gene are SQVTM and ANQGSEA. Trimming removed 2 bases at V and 4 bases at J, with 6 bases between.

This chain uses TRBV10-3 with TRBJ1-5; 11 bases align to TRBD1. The germline V gene has CDR1 ENHRY and CDR2 SYGVKD. Trimming took 4 bases from V and 6 from J; bases not matched to a gene: 5. This CDR3 spans 15 amino acids. CDR3 DNA: TGTGCCATCAGTGGGACAGGGGGCGAAGGTCAGCCCCAGCATTTT. This sequence encodes CAISGTGGEGQPQHF.

Turning to this clone: Distinct nucleotide sequences in the sample also encode this CDR3. The chain has TRBV28 and TRBJ2-7, with D uncertain. The CDR3 sequence is 13 residues long. Trimming removed 3 bases from V and 2 bases from J, with 8 bases in between. Germline lookup yields CDR1 MDHEN and CDR2 SYDVKM. CDR3 in DNA: TGTGCCAGCAGTTTTGCCAGAACCTACGAGCAGTACTTC. This translates into CASSFARTYEQYF.